These 2 T cell receptor beta chains were all obtained from the same sample, sequenced in a study of shared clonotypes between healthy human individuals. Clones were read by immunoSEQ multiplex PCR, and TCRdb kept only the in-frame ones, dropping some. The sample carries more than 1.2 million clones, about 98.5% recorded once. The sample consisted of naive CD4+ T cells sorted from blood. The sample's subset: CD45RA+ positively selected. The receptors were sampled from a man in his thirties or forties in good health.

The chain couples TRBV15 to TRBJ1-2; no clear D gene. The CDR3 is 15 residues long. Germline-derived CDR1 and CDR2 are LNHNV and YYDKDF (reference sequence). Trimming removed 0 bases from V and 5 bases from J, with 13 bases in between. In nucleotides, the CDR3 is TGTGCCACCAGCAGAGAAGGCACAGTGCGGTATGGCTACACCTTC. It encodes CATSREGTVRYGYTF.

CDR3 nucleotides: TGTGCCAGCAGCGTGGAGGGGGCTCTACCTGGAAACACCATATATTTT. Translation gives CASSVEGALPGNTIYF. The genes are TRBV9 and TRBJ1-3, with 7 bases fitting TRBD1. The ends lost 2 bases at V and 2 bases at J; junction bases unmatched: 7. The germline V gene has CDR1 SGDLS and CDR2 YYNGEE. The CDR3 contains 16 residues.